Detailed here is one T cell receptor beta chain. Its target is not known. Sequencing targeted expressed TCRB transcripts, as all isolated RNA had been reverse transcribed. Average reads for naive, central memory and regulatory T cell samples were about 4 million. Assay: immunoSEQ multiplex PCR; the TCRdb copy retains only in-frame clones and omits some. The repertoire includes 160,000 or so clones, around 63% of them detected once, and roughly 0.095% sits in the top ten. The source of the sample is a study of beta chain features in type 1 diabetes. The CDR3 consists of 14 residues. Trimming shortened V by 1 base and J by 3 bases, and 9 bases separated the two germline ends. CDR1 is LGHNA and CDR2 is YSLEER in the germline V gene. General study points: In all four CD4+ subsets, TCRB CDR3 length was significantly, moderately reduced in type 1 diabetes.

A CD45RO/CCR7/CD25/CD127/CD95/CD27 panel sorted naive, central memory, regulatory and stem cell-like memory CD4+ cells. Post-sort purity exceeded 95% for all sorted populations. The chain joins TRBV4-3 to TRBJ2-5; D gene uncertain. The sample was naive CD4+ T cells from blood. The TCR comes from a man aged 25-40 years with type 1 diabetes. The CDR3 protein is CASSQGGLKETQYF. CDR3 DNA: TGCGCCAGCAGCCAAGGGGGATTGAAAGAGACCCAGTACTTC.